Listed below are T cell receptor beta chains from one sample, sequenced in a study of regulatory T cells in long-lasting Graves disease. TCRdb analysed the multiplex PCR reads with MiXCR anew, one entry per CDR3 protein. Of about 530,000 distinct CDR3 sequences in the sample, about 16% were seen once. The same data also contributed to another study, on T cells in Graves' hyperthyroidism and ophthalmopathy.

The source was peripheral blood mononuclear cells (PBMCs), collected at new diagnosis, from a patient treated with antithyroid drugs. These TCRs come from a woman between 40 and 65 years old with Graves disease. CDR3s include the opening cysteine and the closing phenylalanine or tryptophan. The D gene is left open where the match is weak.

D: -; J: TRBJ1-5; V: TRBV7-9; CDR3: CASSLGTEPHQPQHF
D: -; J: TRBJ1-1; V: TRBV18; CDR3: CASSPLSDSFNTEAFF
D: -; J: TRBJ1-2; V: TRBV20-1; CDR3: CSAFGPGGDYGYTF
D: TRBD1; J: TRBJ1-1; V: TRBV18; CDR3: CASSPAGGNEAFF
D: TRBD2; J: TRBJ2-3; V: TRBV12-3/TRBV12-4; CDR3: CASSPPPGLATDTQYF
D: -; J: TRBJ2-3; V: TRBV19; CDR3: CASSIDRSNTQYF
D: -; J: TRBJ2-2; V: TRBV28; CDR3: CASSLPGNTGELFF
D: -; J: TRBJ1-6; V: TRBV11-2; CDR3: CASSLFPNSPLHF
D: -; J: TRBJ1-2; V: TRBV6-1; CDR3: CASRRDLNDGYTF
D: -; J: TRBJ1-2; V: TRBV19; CDR3: CASSEGRYYGYTF
D: -; J: TRBJ2-2; V: TRBV7-9; CDR3: CASPPGGADPGTGELFF
D: TRBD2; J: TRBJ2-2; V: TRBV5-4; CDR3: CASGGTSGEMNTGELFF
D: TRBD2; J: TRBJ2-2; V: TRBV3-1; CDR3: CASSPGLGFGELFF
D: -; J: TRBJ2-1; V: TRBV7-9; CDR3: CASSLRPGSYNEQFF
D: TRBD2; J: TRBJ2-7; V: TRBV20-1; CDR3: CSARELAGVYEQYF
D: TRBD2; J: TRBJ2-5; V: TRBV20-1; CDR3: CSAITSGQETQYF
D: TRBD2; J: TRBJ2-1; V: TRBV18; CDR3: CASSPTSLEQFF
D: -; J: TRBJ1-1; V: TRBV2; CDR3: CASKLLGGMGTEAFF
D: TRBD1; J: TRBJ2-7; V: TRBV7-9; CDR3: CASSLGTGESHEQYF
D: -; J: TRBJ2-7; V: TRBV2; CDR3: CASTSSRVNEQYF
D: TRBD1; J: TRBJ1-2; V: TRBV11-3; CDR3: CASSLRTGGDYGYTF
D: -; J: TRBJ1-6; V: TRBV12-3/TRBV12-4; CDR3: CASSYAGQTRNSYNSPLHF
D: -; J: TRBJ1-2; V: TRBV3-1; CDR3: CASSHPADRVGYTF
D: TRBD2; J: TRBJ2-3; V: TRBV13; CDR3: CASQPGLAGTDTQYF
D: TRBD1; J: TRBJ1-2; V: TRBV7-8; CDR3: CASSLGVQGEYGYTF
D: TRBD1; J: TRBJ1-1; V: TRBV9; CDR3: CASSSRSGQGGRDTEAFF
D: -; J: TRBJ2-7; V: TRBV7-9; CDR3: CASSFWDQRSYEQYF
D: TRBD2; J: TRBJ2-7; V: TRBV11-2; CDR3: CASSLEASGVNEQYF
D: TRBD2; J: TRBJ2-7; V: TRBV7-9; CDR3: CASSSGLAGSYEQYF
D: -; J: TRBJ2-1; V: TRBV10-2; CDR3: CASSESVVNEQFF
D: -; J: TRBJ2-1; V: TRBV7-9; CDR3: CASSLAGTNNEQFF
D: -; J: TRBJ2-1; V: TRBV20-1; CDR3: CSASPRSNWVSYNEQFF
D: -; J: TRBJ2-1; V: TRBV10-3; CDR3: CAISGTAGGEQFF
D: TRBD2; J: TRBJ2-5; V: TRBV9; CDR3: CASSVRGGYQETQYF
D: TRBD1; J: TRBJ2-5; V: TRBV20-1; CDR3: CSALPTGVGQETQYF
D: -; J: TRBJ1-1; V: TRBV9; CDR3: CASSVDRSTEAFF
D: -; J: TRBJ2-7; V: TRBV2; CDR3: CASTRPHPEYEQYF
D: TRBD1; J: TRBJ1-1; V: TRBV30; CDR3: CAWSRDLGRGKATEAFF
D: -; J: TRBJ2-7; V: TRBV28; CDR3: CASSPSRNQYEQYF
D: -; J: TRBJ1-4; V: TRBV6-1; CDR3: CASSQGRTNEKLFF
D: TRBD1; J: TRBJ1-4; V: TRBV2; CDR3: CASSKAETGGNEKLFF
D: TRBD1; J: TRBJ1-6; V: TRBV2; CDR3: CASQGATGSPLHF
D: -; J: TRBJ1-1; V: TRBV29-1; CDR3: CSVDSGNTEAFF
D: -; J: TRBJ2-7; V: TRBV4-1; CDR3: CASSQSRQWSSYEQYF
D: TRBD2; J: TRBJ2-1; V: TRBV27; CDR3: CASSFGASGGAVDEQFF
D: -; J: TRBJ1-1; V: TRBV5-1; CDR3: CASSFVGAEAFF